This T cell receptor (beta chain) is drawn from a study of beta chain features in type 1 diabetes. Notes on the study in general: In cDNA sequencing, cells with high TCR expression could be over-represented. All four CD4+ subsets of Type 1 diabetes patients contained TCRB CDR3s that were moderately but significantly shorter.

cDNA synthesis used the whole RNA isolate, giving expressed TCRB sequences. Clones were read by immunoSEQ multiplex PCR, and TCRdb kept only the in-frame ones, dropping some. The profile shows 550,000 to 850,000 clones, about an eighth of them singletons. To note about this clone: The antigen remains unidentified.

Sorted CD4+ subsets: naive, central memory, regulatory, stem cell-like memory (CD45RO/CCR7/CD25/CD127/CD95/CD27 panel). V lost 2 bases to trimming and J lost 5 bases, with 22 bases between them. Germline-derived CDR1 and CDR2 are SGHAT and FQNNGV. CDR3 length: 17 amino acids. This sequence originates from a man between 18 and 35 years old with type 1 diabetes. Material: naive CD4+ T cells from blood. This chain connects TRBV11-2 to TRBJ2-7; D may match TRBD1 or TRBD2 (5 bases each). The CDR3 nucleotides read TGTGCCAGCAGCTTAACAGGCGGACTGAGGTGGGCCAACGAGCAGTACTTC. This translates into CASSLTGGLRWANEQYF. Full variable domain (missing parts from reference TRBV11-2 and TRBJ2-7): EAGVAQSPRYKIIEKRQSVAFWCNPISGHATLYWYQQILGQGPKLLIQFQNNGVVDDSQLPKDRFSAERLKGVDSTLKIQPAKLEDSAVYLCASSLTGGLRWANEQYFGPGTRLTVT.